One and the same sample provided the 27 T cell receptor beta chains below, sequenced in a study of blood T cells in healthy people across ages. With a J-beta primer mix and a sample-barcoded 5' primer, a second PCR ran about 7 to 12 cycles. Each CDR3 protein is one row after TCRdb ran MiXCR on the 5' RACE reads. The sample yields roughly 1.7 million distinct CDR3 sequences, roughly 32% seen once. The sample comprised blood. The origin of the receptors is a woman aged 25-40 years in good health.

CDR3 protein: CASSTLLGRLGNEQYF. Written as DNA, the CDR3 is TGTGCCAGCAGTACACTCCTAGGGCGGCTCGGGAACGAGCAGTACTTC. The V gene is TRBV27, the J gene TRBJ2-7, with D possibly TRBD2 on 5 matching bases. Germline CDR1 MNHEY, CDR2 SMNVEV (reference sequence). V was shortened by 5 bases and J by 5 bases, with 22 bases between the two germline ends. The CDR3 covers 16 residues.

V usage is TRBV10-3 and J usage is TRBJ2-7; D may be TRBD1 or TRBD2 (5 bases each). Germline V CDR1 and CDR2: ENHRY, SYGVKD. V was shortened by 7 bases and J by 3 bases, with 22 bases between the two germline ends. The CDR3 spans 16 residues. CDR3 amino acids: CAIIGERTPGFYEQYF. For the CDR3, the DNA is TGTGCCATCATAGGGGAAAGGACACCGGGGTTCTACGAGCAGTACTTC.

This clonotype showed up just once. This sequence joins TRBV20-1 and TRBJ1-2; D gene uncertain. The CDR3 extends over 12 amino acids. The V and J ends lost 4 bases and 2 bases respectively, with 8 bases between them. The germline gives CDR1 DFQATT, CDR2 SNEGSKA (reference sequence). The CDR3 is CSAIVANYGYTF. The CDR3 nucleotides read TGCAGTGCTATCGTTGCAAACTATGGCTACACCTTC.

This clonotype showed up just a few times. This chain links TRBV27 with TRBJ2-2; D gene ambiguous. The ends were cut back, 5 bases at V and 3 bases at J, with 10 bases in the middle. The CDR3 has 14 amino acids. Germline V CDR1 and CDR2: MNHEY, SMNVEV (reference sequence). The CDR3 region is CASSPTTYTGELFF. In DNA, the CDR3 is TGTGCCAGCAGTCCCACGACTTACACCGGGGAGCTGTTTTTT.

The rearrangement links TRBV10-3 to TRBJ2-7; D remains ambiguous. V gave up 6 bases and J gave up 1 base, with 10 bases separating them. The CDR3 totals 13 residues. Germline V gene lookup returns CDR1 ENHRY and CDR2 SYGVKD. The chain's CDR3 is CAIRVLASYEQYF. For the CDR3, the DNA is TGTGCCATCAGGGTCCTCGCTTCCTACGAGCAGTACTTC.

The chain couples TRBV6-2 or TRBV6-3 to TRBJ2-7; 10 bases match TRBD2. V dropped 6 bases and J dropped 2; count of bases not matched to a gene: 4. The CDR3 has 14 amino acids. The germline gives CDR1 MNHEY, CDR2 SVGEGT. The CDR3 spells CASRPSGSPYEQYF. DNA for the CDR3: TGTGCCAGCAGGCCTAGCGGGAGCCCCTACGAGCAGTACTTC.

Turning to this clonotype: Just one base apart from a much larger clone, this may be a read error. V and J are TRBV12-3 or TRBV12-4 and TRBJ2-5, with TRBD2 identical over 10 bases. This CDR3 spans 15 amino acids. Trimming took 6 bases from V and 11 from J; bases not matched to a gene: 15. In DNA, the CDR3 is TGTGCCAGCAGCCCCACTAGCGGGGTTGCCAATGAGCAGTACTTC. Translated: CASSPTSGVANEQYF.

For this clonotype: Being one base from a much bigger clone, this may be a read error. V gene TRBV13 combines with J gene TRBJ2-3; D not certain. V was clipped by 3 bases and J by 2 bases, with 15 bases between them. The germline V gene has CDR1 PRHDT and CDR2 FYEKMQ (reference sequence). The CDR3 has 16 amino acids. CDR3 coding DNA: TGTGCCAGCAGCTTGAGTTTGGTGGCTGACACAGATACGCAGTATTTT. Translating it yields CASSLSLVADTDTQYF.

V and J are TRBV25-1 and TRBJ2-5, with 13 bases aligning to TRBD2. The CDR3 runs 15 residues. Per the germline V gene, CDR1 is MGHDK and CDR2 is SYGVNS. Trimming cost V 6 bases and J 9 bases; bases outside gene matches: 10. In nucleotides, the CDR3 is TGTGCCAGCAGGGGGGGGACTAGCGGGGCCGGGTCCCAGTACTTC. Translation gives CASRGGTSGAGSQYF.

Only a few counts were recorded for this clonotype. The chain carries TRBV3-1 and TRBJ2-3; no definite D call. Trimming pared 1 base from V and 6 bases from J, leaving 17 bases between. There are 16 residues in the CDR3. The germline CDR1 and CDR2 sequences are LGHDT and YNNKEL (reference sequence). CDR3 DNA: TGTGCCAGCAGCCAAGTGGGCGTCGGTGGGTGGGATACGCAGTATTTT. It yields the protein CASSQVGVGGWDTQYF.

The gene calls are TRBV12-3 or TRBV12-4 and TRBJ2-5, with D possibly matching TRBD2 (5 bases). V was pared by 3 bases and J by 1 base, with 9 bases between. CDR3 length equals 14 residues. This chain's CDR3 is CASSFGAVQETQYF. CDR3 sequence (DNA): TGTGCCAGCAGTTTCGGAGCGGTCCAAGAGACCCAGTACTTC.

For the CDR3, the DNA is TGTGCCAGCAGCTTAGCGGGTAGAGGTCAAGGCACTGAAGCTTTCTTT. Translating it yields CASSLAGRGQGTEAFF. The gene calls are TRBV7-9 and TRBJ1-1; D uncertain. Germline-derived CDR1 and CDR2 are SEHNR and FQNEAQ (reference sequence). Trimming cost V 0 bases and J 4 bases, with 15 bases left between them. The CDR3 extends over 16 amino acids.

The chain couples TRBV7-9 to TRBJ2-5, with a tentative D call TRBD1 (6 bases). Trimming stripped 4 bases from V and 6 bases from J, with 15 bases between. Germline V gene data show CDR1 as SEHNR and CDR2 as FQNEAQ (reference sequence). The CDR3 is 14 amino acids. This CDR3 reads CASSSRQGSQTQYF. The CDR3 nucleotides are TGTGCCAGCAGCTCCCGTCAGGGGTCTCAGACCCAGTACTTC.

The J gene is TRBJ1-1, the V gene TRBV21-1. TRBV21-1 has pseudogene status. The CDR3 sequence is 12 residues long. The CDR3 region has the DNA TGTGCCAGCAGCCCTAAGGACCGCGGAGCTTTCTTT. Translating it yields CASSPKDRGAFF.

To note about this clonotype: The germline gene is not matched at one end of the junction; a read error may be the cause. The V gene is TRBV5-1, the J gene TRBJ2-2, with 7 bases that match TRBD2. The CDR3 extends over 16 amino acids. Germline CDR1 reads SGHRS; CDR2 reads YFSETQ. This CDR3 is CANSLGGAQNTGELFF. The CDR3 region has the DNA TGCGCCAACAGCTTGGGAGGGGCTCAGAACACCGGGGAGCTGTTTTTT. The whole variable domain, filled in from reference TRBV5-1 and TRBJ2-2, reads KAGVTQTPRYLIKTRGQQVTLSCSPISGHRSVSWYQQTPGQGLQFLFEYFSETQRNKGNFPGRFSGRQFSNSRSEMNVSTLELGDSALYLCANSLGGAQNTGELFFGEGSRLTVL.

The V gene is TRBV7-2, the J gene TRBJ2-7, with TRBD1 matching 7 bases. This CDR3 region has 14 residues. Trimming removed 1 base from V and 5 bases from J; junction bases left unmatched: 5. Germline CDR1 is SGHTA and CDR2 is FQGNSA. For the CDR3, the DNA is TGTACCAGCAGCTTAGACCGACAGGGCGACGAGCAGTACTTC. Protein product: CTSSLDRQGDEQYF.

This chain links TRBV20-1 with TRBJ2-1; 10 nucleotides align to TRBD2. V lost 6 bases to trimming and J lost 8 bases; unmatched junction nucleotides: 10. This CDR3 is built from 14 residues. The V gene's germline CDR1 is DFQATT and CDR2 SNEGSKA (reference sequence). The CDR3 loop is CSAPDSGRPDEQFF. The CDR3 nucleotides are TGCAGTGCCCCCGATAGCGGGAGGCCGGATGAGCAGTTCTTC.

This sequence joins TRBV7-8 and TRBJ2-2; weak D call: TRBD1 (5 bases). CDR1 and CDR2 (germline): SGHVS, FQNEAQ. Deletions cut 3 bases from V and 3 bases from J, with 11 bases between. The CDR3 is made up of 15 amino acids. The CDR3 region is CASSLGRADTGELFF. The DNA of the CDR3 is TGTGCCAGCAGCTTGGGCAGGGCGGACACCGGGGAGCTGTTTTTT.

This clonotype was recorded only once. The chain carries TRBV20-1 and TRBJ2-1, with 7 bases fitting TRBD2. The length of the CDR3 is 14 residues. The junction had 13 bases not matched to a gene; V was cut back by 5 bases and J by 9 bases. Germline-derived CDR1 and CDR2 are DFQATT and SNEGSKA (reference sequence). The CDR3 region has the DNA TGCAGTGCTTATAGCGGGTCTAAGGGAAGTGAGCAGTTCTTC. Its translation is CSAYSGSKGSEQFF.

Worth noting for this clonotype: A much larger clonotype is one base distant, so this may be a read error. CDR3 DNA sequence: TGCGCCAGCAGCCGCGGCAGTTACACAGATACGCAGTATTTT. This sequence encodes CASSRGSYTDTQYF. The chain combines TRBV4-1 with TRBJ2-3; no clear D gene. This CDR3 has 14 residues. Trimming cost V 4 bases and J 2 bases, with 10 bases left between them. Germline lookup yields CDR1 MGHRA and CDR2 YSYEKL.

The CDR3 protein is CASRYMNTQYF. The CDR3 bases are TGTGCCAGCAGGTACATGAATACGCAGTATTTT. V and J are TRBV6-5 and TRBJ2-3; D unresolved. CDR1 MNHEY and CDR2 SVGAGI come from the germline V gene. The length of the CDR3 is 11 residues. V lost 6 bases to trimming and J lost 7 bases, with 8 bases between them.

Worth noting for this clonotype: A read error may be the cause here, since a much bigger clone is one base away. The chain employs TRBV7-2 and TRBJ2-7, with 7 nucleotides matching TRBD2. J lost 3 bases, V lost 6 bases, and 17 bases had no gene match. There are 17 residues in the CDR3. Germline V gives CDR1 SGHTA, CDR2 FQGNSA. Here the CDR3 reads CASRHRTGGRDGYEQYF. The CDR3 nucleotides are TGTGCCAGCAGACACCGGACTGGCGGGAGAGATGGCTACGAGCAGTACTTC.

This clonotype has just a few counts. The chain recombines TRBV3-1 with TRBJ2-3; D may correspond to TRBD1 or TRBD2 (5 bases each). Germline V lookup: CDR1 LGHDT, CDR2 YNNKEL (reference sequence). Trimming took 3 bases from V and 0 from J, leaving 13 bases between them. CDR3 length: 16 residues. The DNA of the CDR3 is TGTGCCAGCAGCCATACGGGGCGCGAAAGCACAGATACGCAGTATTTT. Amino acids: CASSHTGRESTDTQYF.

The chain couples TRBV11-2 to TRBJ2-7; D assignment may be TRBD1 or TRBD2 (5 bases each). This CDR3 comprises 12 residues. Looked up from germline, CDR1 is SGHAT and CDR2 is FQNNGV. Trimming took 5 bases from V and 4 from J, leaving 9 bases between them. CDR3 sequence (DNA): TGTGCCAGCAGCGGCTGGGGGTACGAGCAGTACTTC. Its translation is CASSGWGYEQYF.

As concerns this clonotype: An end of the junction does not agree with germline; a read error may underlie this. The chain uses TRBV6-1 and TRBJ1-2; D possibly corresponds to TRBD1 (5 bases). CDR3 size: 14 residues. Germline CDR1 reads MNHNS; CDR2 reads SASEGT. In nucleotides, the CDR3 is TGTGCCAGCAGTGAATGGCAGGGAGGCCCATACTACGCCTTC. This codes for CASSEWQGGPYYAF.

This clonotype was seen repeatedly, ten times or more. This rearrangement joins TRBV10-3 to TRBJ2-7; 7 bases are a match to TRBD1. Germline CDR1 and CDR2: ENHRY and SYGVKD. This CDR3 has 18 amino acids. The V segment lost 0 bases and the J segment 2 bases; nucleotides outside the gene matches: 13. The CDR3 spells CAISESPLFTDRAYEQYF. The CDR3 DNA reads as TGTGCCATCAGTGAGTCTCCACTCTTCACTGACAGGGCCTACGAGCAGTACTTC.

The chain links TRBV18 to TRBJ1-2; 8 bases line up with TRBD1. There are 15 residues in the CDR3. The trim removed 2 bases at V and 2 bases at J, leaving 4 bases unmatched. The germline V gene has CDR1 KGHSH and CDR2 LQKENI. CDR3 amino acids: CASSPYSGGNYGYTF. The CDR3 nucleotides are TGTGCCAGCTCACCATATTCAGGGGGCAACTATGGCTACACCTTC.